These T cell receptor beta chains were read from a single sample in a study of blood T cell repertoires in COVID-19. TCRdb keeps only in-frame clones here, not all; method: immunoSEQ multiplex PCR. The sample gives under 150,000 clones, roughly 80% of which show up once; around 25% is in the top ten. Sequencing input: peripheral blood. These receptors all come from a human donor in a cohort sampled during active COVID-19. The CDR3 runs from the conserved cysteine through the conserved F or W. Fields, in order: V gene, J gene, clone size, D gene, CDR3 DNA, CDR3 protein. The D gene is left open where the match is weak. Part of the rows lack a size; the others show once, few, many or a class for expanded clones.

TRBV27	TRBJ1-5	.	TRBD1	TGTGCCAGCAGTTTAACGGCCACGACAGGGTCGGGTCAGCCCCAGCATTTT	CASSLTATTGSGQPQHF
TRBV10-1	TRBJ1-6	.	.	TGCGCCCCCAATGCAAACTCTGGACAATGCTCCTATAATTCACCCCTCCACTTT	CAPNANSGQCSYNSPLHF
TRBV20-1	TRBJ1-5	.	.	TGCAGTGCTAGTCAGGGAGGGGCGGGGAACAATCAGCCCCAGCATTTT	CSASQGGAGNNQPQHF
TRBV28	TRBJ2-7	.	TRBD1	TGTGCCAGCAGTACAGGGGGGAGCTCCTACGAGCAGTACTTC	CASSTGGSSYEQYF
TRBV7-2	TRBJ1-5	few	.	TGTGCCAGCAGCTTAAGGGGGAATCAGCCCCAGCATTTT	CASSLRGNQPQHF
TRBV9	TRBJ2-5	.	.	TGTGCCAGCAGCGTAGCACTAGTAGAGACCCAGTACTTC	CASSVALVETQYF
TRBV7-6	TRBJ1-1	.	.	TGTGCCAGCAGCTCAACCAGGGGACTGAACACTGAAGCTTTCTTT	CASSSTRGLNTEAFF
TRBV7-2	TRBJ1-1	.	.	TGTGCCAGCAGCCCGGGGACATCCCCAGCAGACACTGAAGCTTTCTTT	CASSPGTSPADTEAFF
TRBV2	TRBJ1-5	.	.	TGTGCCAGCAGTACAGGTTACAATCAGCCCCAGCATTTT	CASSTGYNQPQHF
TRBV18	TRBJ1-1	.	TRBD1	TGTGCCAGCTCACCAGAAAACAGGGGGCGTACTGAAGCTTTCTTT	CASSPENRGRTEAFF
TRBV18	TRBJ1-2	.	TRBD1	TGTGCCAGCTCACCGATACGACAGGGTAACTATGGCTACACCTTC	CASSPIRQGNYGYTF
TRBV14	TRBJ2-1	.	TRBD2	TGTGCCAGCAGCCAATGGACTAGCGCCCGCTCCTACAATGAGCAGTTCTTC	CASSQWTSARSYNEQFF
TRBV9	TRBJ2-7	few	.	TGTGCCAGCAGCGTAGGAGAGGGAAGCGGCTCCTACGAGCAGTACTTC	CASSVGEGSGSYEQYF
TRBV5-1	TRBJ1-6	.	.	TGCGCCAGCAGCACCGCCCGGGGTAATTCACCCCTCCACTTT	CASSTARGNSPLHF
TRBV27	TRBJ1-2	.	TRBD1	TGTGCCAGCAGTCTTCGCCGGGACAGCTATGGCTACACCTTC	CASSLRRDSYGYTF
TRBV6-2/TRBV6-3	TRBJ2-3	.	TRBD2	TGTGCCAGCAGCCGACTAGCGGGAGTCGAGGCGTATTTT	CASSRLAGVEAYF
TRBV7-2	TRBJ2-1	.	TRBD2	TGTGCCAGCAGCTTAGCTGCGGGGGGGCCTTACAATGAGCAGTTCTTC	CASSLAAGGPYNEQFF
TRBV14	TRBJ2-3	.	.	TGTGCCAGCAGCCAAGGGACAGCTAGCACAGATACGCAGTATTTT	CASSQGTASTDTQYF
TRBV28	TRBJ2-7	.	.	TGTGCCAGCAGTGCCCCGGTTGAAGAGCAGTACTTC	CASSAPVEEQYF
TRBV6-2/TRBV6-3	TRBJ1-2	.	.	TGTGCCAGCAGTCACCTGGGGAGTGGCTACACCTTC	CASSHLGSGYTF
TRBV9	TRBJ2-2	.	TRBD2	TGTGCCAGCAGGCCCCGGGGGGGGAGTAACACCGGGGAGCTGTTTTTT	CASRPRGGSNTGELFF
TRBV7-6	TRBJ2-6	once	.	TGTGCCAGCAGCTTAGCCCCTGTTGACCGGGTCCCAAGTCGAGCTGGGGCCAACGTCCTGACTTTC	CASSLAPVDRVPSRAGANVLTF
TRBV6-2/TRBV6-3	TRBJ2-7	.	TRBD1	TGTGCCAGCAGTTACGGTTCGACAGGGGTCGAGCAGTACTTC	CASSYGSTGVEQYF
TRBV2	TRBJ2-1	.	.	TGTGCCAGCAGTGGGACTAACAATGAGCAGTTCTTC	CASSGTNNEQFF
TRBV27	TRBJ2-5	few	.	TGTGCCAGCAGCCGACGAGGCCATGGGGAGACCCAGTACTTC	CASSRRGHGETQYF
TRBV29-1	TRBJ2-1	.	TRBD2	TGCAGCGTGGGGGGACTAGCGGGAGTGGGGAATGAGCAGTTCTTC	CSVGGLAGVGNEQFF